The T cell receptor (beta chain) described here comes from a study of cytomegalovirus exposure and HLA in healthy donors. General observations from the study: It was likely that a cluster of highly shared sequence variants was a sequencing artifact.

With regard to this clone: The antigen is unknown.

The PCR made use of 60 Vbeta and 13 Jbeta primers. Clones were read by immunoSEQ multiplex PCR, and TCRdb kept only the in-frame ones, dropping some. The sample table includes 100,000 to 150,000 clones. V gave up 4 bases and J gave up 4 bases; unmatched junction bases: 7. From germline, CDR1 is SGDLS and CDR2 YYNGEE. This CDR3 contains 15 residues. Sample: PBMCs. This clonotype was obtained from a man aged 30 to 45 in good health and CMV-seronegative. J is TRBJ1-1 and V is TRBV9, with 10 bases fitting TRBD1. The CDR3 reads CASSNGQGGGTEAFF. The CDR3 region has the DNA TGTGCCAGCAGCAACGGACAGGGGGGGGGCACTGAAGCTTTCTTT.